Following are 8 T cell receptor beta chains from one sample sequenced in a study of CD8 T cells in ankylosing spondylitis. Using its own MiXCR run on the 5' RACE reads, TCRdb lists one record per CDR3 protein. The sample gives 100,000 to 150,000 distinct CDR3 sequences, approximately 9.9% of which show up once; 2.5% to 3.5% is in the top ten. The sequencing sample was made of blood, either unsorted or a sorted T cell fraction (not recorded which). The receptors were gathered from a male donor with ankylosing spondylitis or in good health (not recorded which).

This clonotype was recorded a few times. The chain carries TRBV12-3 or TRBV12-4 and TRBJ2-1, with D possibly matching TRBD2 (5 bases). There are 16 residues in the CDR3. The germline V and J ends were trimmed by 5 bases and 0 bases, with 14 bases remaining between them. The CDR3 loop reads CASSPPSLSSYNEQFF. CDR3 nucleotide sequence: TGTGCCAGCAGTCCCCCTAGCTTAAGCTCCTACAATGAGCAGTTCTTC.

This clonotype was observed a few times. A much larger clone lies one base from this, so it may be a read error. The chain couples TRBV19 to TRBJ2-6, with TRBD1 as a possible D gene (5 bases). The germline V gene encodes CDR1 LNHDA and CDR2 SQIVND (reference sequence). This CDR3 has 13 residues. In nucleotides, the CDR3 is TGTGCCTCAAGGGGTTCTGGGGCCAACGGCCTGACTTTC. Translating it yields CASRGSGANGLTF. Full variable domain (remainder filled in from reference TRBV19 and TRBJ2-6): DGGITQSPKYLFRKEGQNVTLSCEQNLNHDAMYWYRQDPGQGLRLIYYSQIVNDFQKGDIAEGYSVSREKKESFPLTVTSAQKNPTAFYLCASRGSGANGLTFGAGSRLTVL.

This clonotype was detected many times. The genes are TRBV15 and TRBJ2-1; 10 bases agree with TRBD2. The CDR3 runs to 15 residues. V lost 3 bases to trimming and J lost 7 bases; unmatched junction nucleotides: 6. Germline V lookup: CDR1 LNHNV, CDR2 YYDKDF (reference sequence). The CDR3 loop reads CATSRTLAGGNEQFF. For the CDR3, the DNA is TGTGCCACCAGCAGGACCTTAGCGGGAGGTAATGAGCAGTTCTTC.

This rearrangement joins TRBV27 to TRBJ2-1; tentative D call: TRBD2 (5 bases). V shed 3 bases and J shed 0 bases, with 9 bases lying between them. Germline V gene sequence: CDR1 MNHEY, CDR2 SMNVEV (reference sequence). The CDR3 loop spans 15 amino acids. CDR3 sequence reads: CASSFRRSSYNEQFF. The CDR3 DNA reads TGTGCCAGCAGTTTTAGGAGGAGCTCCTACAATGAGCAGTTCTTC.

This clonotype has at least ten counts. The chain employs TRBV24-1 and TRBJ1-2; the D gene is possibly TRBD1 (6 bases). With 3 bases removed from V and 7 bases from J, the gap between germline ends came to 8 bases. Per germline, CDR1 KGHDR and CDR2 SFDVKD. The CDR3 covers 12 residues. CDR3 bases: TGTGCCACCAGTGATGCAGGGGCTGGCTACACCTTC. It is translated as CATSDAGAGYTF.

This clonotype came up many times. The J gene is TRBJ2-5, the V gene TRBV6-2 or TRBV6-3; D possibly corresponds to TRBD1 (5 bases). The CDR3 contains 15 residues. V gave up 0 bases and J gave up 5 bases, with 13 bases separating them. The V gene's germline CDR1 is MNHEY and CDR2 SVGEGT. CDR3 sequence: CASSYSGGRAETQYF. CDR3 DNA: TGTGCCAGCAGTTACTCAGGCGGCAGGGCGGAGACCCAGTACTTC.

This clonotype was observed a handful of times. The junction and the germline gene differ at one end; a read error may be behind it. V and J are TRBV20-1 and TRBJ2-1; D perhaps matches TRBD2 (8 bases). Per germline, CDR1 DFQATT and CDR2 SNEGSKA (reference sequence). This CDR3 has 16 residues. The CDR3 DNA follows: TGCTGTGCTAGGGACAGACTAGCGAGACTTTACAATGAGCAGTTCTTC. Protein: CCARDRLARLYNEQFF.

This clonotype was seen only a few times. The V gene is TRBV20-1, the J gene TRBJ2-3; perhaps TRBD2 as D (5 bases). The CDR3 spans 15 residues. CDR1 and CDR2 (germline): DFQATT, SNEGSKA (reference sequence). V lost 6 bases and J lost 1, with 17 bases in between. CDR3 sequence: CSAGRLPFGTDTQYF. The CDR3, as DNA: TGCAGTGCGGGGAGACTACCTTTTGGCACAGATACGCAGTATTTT.